A selection of T cell receptor beta chains follows, all from one sample in a study of blood T cells in healthy people across ages. MiXCR was run by TCRdb on the 5' RACE reads, yielding one entry per CDR3 protein. The sample has some 1.4 million distinct CDR3 sequences; roughly 45% are singletons. The sample was blood. All receptors derive from a woman aged 18 to 35 in good health. Each CDR3 is given with its conserved first and last residue. A D gene is named only where the DNA matches it firmly. Size is omitted from some rows. Given values are once, few, many or a class for expanded clones.

cdr3_aa | cdr3_nt | d_call | cdr3_length | v_call | clone_size | j_call
CASSRRSDNEQFF | TGTGCCAGCAGCCGAAGGAGTGACAATGAGCAGTTCTTC | . | 13 | TRBV7-2 | . | TRBJ2-1
CASSKGNDYGYTF | TGTGCCAGCAGCAAGGGTAACGACTATGGCTACACCTTC | . | 13 | TRBV21-1 | few | TRBJ1-2
CASSLALGRSFSYEQYF | TGTGCCAGCAGTTTAGCGCTGGGCCGGAGTTTCTCCTACGAGCAGTACTTC | . | 17 | TRBV12-3/TRBV12-4 | few | TRBJ2-7
CASSQGRAGSYEQYF | TGTGCCAGCAGCCAAGGTCGCGCAGGGTCCTACGAGCAGTACTTC | . | 15 | TRBV4-2 | few | TRBJ2-7
CASSQDRGSNQPLHF | TGTGCCAGCAGCCAAGATCGGGGCAGCAATCAGCCCCTGCATTTT | . | 15 | TRBV4-2 | . | TRBJ1-5
CASSLQTSGRLTGELFF | TGCGCCAGCAGCTTACAGACTAGCGGGAGACTGACCGGGGAGCTGTTTTTT | TRBD2 | 17 | TRBV5-1 | . | TRBJ2-2
CASGTGTEAFF | TGTGCCAGCGGCACGGGAACTGAAGCTTTCTTT | . | 11 | TRBV12-3/TRBV12-4 | . | TRBJ1-1
CSARLARALIYNEQFF | TGCAGCGCCCGACTAGCGAGGGCCCTAATTTACAATGAGCAGTTCTTC | TRBD2 | 16 | TRBV29-1 | . | TRBJ2-1
CASSVAGFNTEAFF | TGTGCCAGCAGTGTAGCAGGGTTCAACACTGAAGCTTTCTTT | . | 14 | TRBV12-3/TRBV12-4 | . | TRBJ1-1
CASSLQQGASEAFF | TGTGCCAGCAGTCTCCAACAGGGGGCGAGTGAAGCTTTCTTT | TRBD1 | 14 | TRBV27 | . | TRBJ1-1
CASSLGLAGGIKNIQYF | TGCGCCAGCAGCTTAGGACTAGCGGGGGGGATAAAAAACATTCAGTACTTC | TRBD2 | 17 | TRBV5-1 | . | TRBJ2-4
CASSLVRGSYNEQFF | TGTGCCAGCAGCTTAGTACGGGGCAGCTACAATGAGCAGTTCTTC | . | 15 | TRBV5-1 | many | TRBJ2-1
CSAERIRQGVRNSNQPQHF | TGCAGTGCCGAACGAATTAGACAGGGAGTAAGGAATAGCAATCAGCCCCAGCATTTT | TRBD1 | 19 | TRBV20-1 | . | TRBJ1-5
CASSKGPSALFF | TGTGCCAGCAGCAAGGGACCCTCCGCCCTGTTCTTC | . | 12 | TRBV11-2 | . | TRBJ2-1
CASSLGGGYLEQAFF | TGCGCCAGCAGCTTGGGGGGGGGCTACCTCGAGCAAGCTTTCTTT | . | 15 | TRBV5-1 | . | TRBJ1-1
CSARGGFATDTQYF | TGCAGTGCTAGAGGTGGATTCGCCACAGATACGCAGTATTTT | . | 14 | TRBV20-1 | . | TRBJ2-3
CASSESVGSSYEQYF | TGTGCCAGCAGTGAGTCGGTGGGGAGCTCCTACGAGCAGTACTTC | . | 15 | TRBV6-1 | . | TRBJ2-7
CSVAGGLTNTEAFF | TGCAGCGTTGCGGGGGGGCTCACGAACACTGAAGCTTTCTTT | . | 14 | TRBV29-1 | few | TRBJ1-1
CASSPSAQHEQFF | TGTGCCAGCAGCCCCTCGGCCCAGCATGAGCAGTTCTTC | . | 13 | TRBV7-2 | . | TRBJ2-1
CASIPRDLAKDIQYF | TGTGCCAGCATACCCCGGGATTTAGCCAAAGACATTCAGTACTTC | . | 15 | TRBV28 | once | TRBJ2-4
CAGSDGGVEFF | TGTGCCGGCAGTGATGGCGGGGTCGAGTTCTTC | . | 11 | TRBV25-1 | . | TRBJ2-1
CASSEYRGASTDTQYF | TGTGCCAGCAGTGAATACAGGGGGGCTAGCACAGATACGCAGTATTTT | . | 16 | TRBV25-1 | once | TRBJ2-3
CASTPGPSGLAGDTQYF | TGTGCCAGCACCCCCGGCCCCTCGGGACTAGCGGGGGATACGCAGTATTTT | TRBD2 | 17 | TRBV27 | . | TRBJ2-3
CAISESPWGEASTDTQYF | TGTGCCATCAGTGAGTCACCTTGGGGTGAGGCTAGCACAGATACGCAGTATTTT | . | 18 | TRBV10-3 | few | TRBJ2-3
CASSLEPQGPGNTIYF | TGTGCCAGCAGTTTAGAGCCTCAAGGACCTGGAAACACCATATATTTT | . | 16 | TRBV12-3/TRBV12-4 | . | TRBJ1-3
CSALTSGGPYYEQYF | TGCAGTGCCCTGACTAGCGGGGGACCATACTACGAGCAGTACTTC | TRBD2 | 15 | TRBV20-1 | few | TRBJ2-7
CASSQPGTLAKNIQYF | TGTGCCAGCAGCCAACCGGGGACACTAGCCAAAAACATTCAGTACTTC | . | 16 | TRBV3-1 | . | TRBJ2-4
CAGGGGLDSPLHF | TGTGCCGGAGGAGGGGGCCTGGATTCACCCCTCCACTTT | TRBD1 | 13 | TRBV6-1 | . | TRBJ1-6
CASSWDDRGQFF | TGTGCCAGCAGTTGGGACGACCGGGGTCAGTTCTTC | . | 12 | TRBV12-3/TRBV12-4 | few | TRBJ2-1
CSVQAPGNEQYF | TGCAGTGTTCAAGCTCCGGGTAATGAGCAGTACTTC | . | 12 | TRBV20-1 | . | TRBJ2-5
CSVETTPYGYTF | TGCAGCGTTGAGACGACCCCCTATGGCTACACCTTC | . | 12 | TRBV29-1 | few | TRBJ1-2
CASSQVGTGKDYYGYTF | TGCGCCAGCAGCCAAGTTGGGACAGGGAAAGACTACTATGGCTACACCTTC | TRBD1 | 17 | TRBV4-1 | . | TRBJ1-2
CASSQDGASTYEQYF | TGTGCCAGCAGCCAAGATGGGGCGTCCACCTACGAGCAGTACTTC | . | 15 | TRBV3-1 | few | TRBJ2-7
CASSFGTGGIELTDTQYF | TGTGCCAGCAGTTTCGGGACAGGGGGCATTGAGCTCACAGATACGCAGTATTTT | TRBD1 | 18 | TRBV28 | . | TRBJ2-3
CASSIQTGLTEAFF | TGTGCCAGCAGCATCCAGACAGGGCTCACTGAAGCTTTCTTT | TRBD1 | 14 | TRBV9 | . | TRBJ1-1
CASRAGGTEKLFF | TGTGCCAGCCGGGCGGGGGGTACTGAAAAACTGTTTTTT | . | 13 | TRBV6-5 | . | TRBJ1-4
CASRQGEIYNEQFF | TGTGCCAGCCGGCAAGGGGAAATCTACAATGAGCAGTTCTTC | . | 14 | TRBV7-9 | . | TRBJ2-1
CASSLAGTGMSNTEAFF | TGCGCCAGCAGCTTGGCCGGGACAGGGATGTCGAACACTGAAGCTTTCTTT | TRBD1 | 17 | TRBV5-1 | . | TRBJ1-1
CASSATGQGIMGEAQYF | TGTGCCAGCAGCGCCACGGGACAGGGGATAATGGGAGAGGCCCAGTACTTC | TRBD1 | 17 | TRBV9 | . | TRBJ2-4
CSATPSAAEQYF | TGCAGTGCTACCCCGAGCGCGGCCGAGCAGTACTTC | . | 12 | TRBV20-1 | . | TRBJ2-7
CASSVDGTSGYEQYF | TGTGCCAGCAGCGTAGACGGTACTAGCGGTTACGAGCAGTACTTC | TRBD2 | 15 | TRBV9 | few | TRBJ2-7
CTSSPANTDTQYF | TGTACCAGCAGCCCGGCTAACACAGATACGCAGTATTTT | . | 13 | TRBV7-9 | . | TRBJ2-3
CASSPGEQGNEKLFF | TGCGCCAGCAGCCCAGGGGAACAGGGGAATGAAAAACTGTTTTTT | TRBD1 | 15 | TRBV4-1 | few | TRBJ1-4
CASGLSPSPLHF | TGTGCCAGTGGGTTATCTCCGTCACCCCTCCACTTT | . | 12 | TRBV9 | . | TRBJ1-6
CASSLAADGLYEQYF | TGTGCCAGCAGTTTAGCGGCAGATGGACTGTACGAGCAGTACTTC | . | 15 | TRBV28 | . | TRBJ2-7
CASRDGGLATYNEQFF | TGTGCCAGCAGGGACGGGGGACTAGCGACCTACAATGAGCAGTTCTTC | TRBD2 | 16 | TRBV7-2 | . | TRBJ2-1
CASSPEIQTQYF | TGCGCCAGCAGCCCCGAGATCCAGACCCAGTACTTC | . | 12 | TRBV5-1 | few | TRBJ2-5
CSARAGLLDSTDTQYF | TGCAGTGCTAGAGCAGGACTTCTCGATAGCACAGATACGCAGTATTTT | . | 16 | TRBV20-1 | . | TRBJ2-3
CASSRPTSPKFTDTRYF | TGTGCCAGCAGTCGCCCCACTAGCCCAAAATTCACAGATACGCGGTATTTT | . | 17 | TRBV28 | . | TRBJ2-3
CSASVTGTSGYNEQYF | TGCAGTGCTAGTGTAACCGGGACTAGCGGTTACAATGAGCAGTACTTC | TRBD2 | 16 | TRBV20-1 | . | TRBJ2-7
CSSPGQANTGELFF | TGCAGTTCCCCCGGGCAGGCGAACACCGGGGAGCTGTTTTTT | . | 14 | TRBV20-1 | . | TRBJ2-2